This T cell receptor beta chain was obtained from a study of blood T cell repertoires in COVID-19. The protocol was immunoSEQ multiplex PCR, while the TCRdb copy is restricted to in-frame clones and leaves out a portion. The repertoire has 250,000 to 350,000 clones, around 90% of them found once; the top ten carry around 3%. CDR1 is MNHEY and CDR2 is SVGAGI in the germline V gene. Trimming removed 6 bases at V and 5 bases at J, with 19 bases between. This CDR3 spans 15 amino acids. V and J are TRBV6-5 and TRBJ1-1; D remains unclear. The specimen sequenced was PBMCs or T cells enriched from blood (not recorded which). The TCR comes from a woman aged 50 to 65 who had recovered from COVID-19. As DNA, the CDR3 is TGTGCCAGCAGGGACTATCGGGCAGCAAGAACTGAAGCTTTCTTT. Amino acid sequence: CASRDYRAARTEAFF.